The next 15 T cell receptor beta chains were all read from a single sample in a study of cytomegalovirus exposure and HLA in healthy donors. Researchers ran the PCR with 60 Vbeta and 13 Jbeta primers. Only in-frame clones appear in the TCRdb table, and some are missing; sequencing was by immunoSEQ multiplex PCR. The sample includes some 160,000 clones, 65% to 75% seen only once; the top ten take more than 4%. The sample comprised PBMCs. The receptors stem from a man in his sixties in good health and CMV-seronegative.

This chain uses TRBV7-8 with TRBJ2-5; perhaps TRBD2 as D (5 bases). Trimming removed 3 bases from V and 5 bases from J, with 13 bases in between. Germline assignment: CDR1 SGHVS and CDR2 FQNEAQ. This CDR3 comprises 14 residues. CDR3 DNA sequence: TGTGCCAGCAGCTTCCGGGAATTCCCGGAGACCCAGTACTTC. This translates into CASSFREFPETQYF.

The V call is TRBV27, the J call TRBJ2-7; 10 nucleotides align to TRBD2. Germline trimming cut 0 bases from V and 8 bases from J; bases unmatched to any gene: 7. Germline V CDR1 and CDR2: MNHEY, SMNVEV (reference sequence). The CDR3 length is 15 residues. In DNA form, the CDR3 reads TGTGCCAGCAGTTTATCAACTAGCGGGGATACTAAGCAGTACTTC. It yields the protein CASSLSTSGDTKQYF.

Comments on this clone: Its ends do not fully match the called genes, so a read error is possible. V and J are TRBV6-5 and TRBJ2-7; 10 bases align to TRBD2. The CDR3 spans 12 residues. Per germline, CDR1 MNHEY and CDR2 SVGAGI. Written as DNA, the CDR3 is TGTGCCAGCAGTCCCGGACTAGCGGCTCTATTCTTC. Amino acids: CASSPGLAALFF.

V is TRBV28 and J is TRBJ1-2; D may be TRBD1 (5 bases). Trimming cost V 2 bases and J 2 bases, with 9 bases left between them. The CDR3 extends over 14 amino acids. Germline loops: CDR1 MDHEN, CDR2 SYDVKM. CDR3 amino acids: CASSLGEGNYGYTF. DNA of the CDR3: TGTGCCAGCAGTTTAGGGGAGGGGAACTATGGCTACACCTTC.

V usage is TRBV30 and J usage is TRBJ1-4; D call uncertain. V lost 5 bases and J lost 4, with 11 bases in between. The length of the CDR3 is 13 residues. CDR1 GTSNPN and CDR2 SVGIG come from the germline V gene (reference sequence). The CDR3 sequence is CAWLSRLNEKLFF. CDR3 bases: TGTGCCTGGCTCTCGAGGCTTAATGAAAAACTGTTTTTT. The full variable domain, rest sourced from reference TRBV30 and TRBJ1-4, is SQTIHQWPATLVQPVGSPLSLECTVEGTSNPNLYWYRQAAGRGLQLLFYSVGIGQISSEVPQNLSASRPQDRQFILSSKKLLLSDSGFYLCAWLSRLNEKLFFGSGTQLSVL.

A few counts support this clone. The CDR3 DNA is TGCAGCGTCGCCCTAGCGATGAATGAGCAGTTCTTC. It translates to CSVALAMNEQFF. V and J are TRBV29-1 and TRBJ2-1; possible D gene TRBD2, 6 bases. This CDR3 is 12 amino acids long. The V gene's germline CDR1 is SQVTM and CDR2 ANQGSEA. The ends were cut back, 6 bases at V and 7 bases at J, with 13 bases in the middle.

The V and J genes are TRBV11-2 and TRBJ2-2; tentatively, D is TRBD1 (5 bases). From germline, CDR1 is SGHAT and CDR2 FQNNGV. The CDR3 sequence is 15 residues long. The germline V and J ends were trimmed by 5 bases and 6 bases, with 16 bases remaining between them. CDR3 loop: CASSQSGALAGELFF. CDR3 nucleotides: TGTGCCAGCAGCCAGAGTGGGGCTCTGGCCGGGGAGCTGTTTTTT.

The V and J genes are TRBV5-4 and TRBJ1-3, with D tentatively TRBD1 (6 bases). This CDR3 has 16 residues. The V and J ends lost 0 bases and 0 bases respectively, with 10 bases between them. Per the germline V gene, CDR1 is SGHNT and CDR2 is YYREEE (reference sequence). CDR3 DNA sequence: TGTGCCAGCAGCTTGGGGACAGTCCCCTCTGGAAACACCATATATTTT. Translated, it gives CASSLGTVPSGNTIYF. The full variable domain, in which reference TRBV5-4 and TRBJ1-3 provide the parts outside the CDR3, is ETGVTQSPTHLIKTRGQQVTLRCSSQSGHNTVSWYQQALGQGPQFIFQYYREEENGRGNFPPRFSGLQFPNYSSELNVNALELDDSALYLCASSLGTVPSGNTIYFGEGSWLTVV.

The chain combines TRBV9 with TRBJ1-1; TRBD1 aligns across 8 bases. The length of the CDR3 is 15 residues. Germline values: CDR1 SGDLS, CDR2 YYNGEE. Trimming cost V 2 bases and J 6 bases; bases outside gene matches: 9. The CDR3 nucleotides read TGTGCCAGCAGCGTTGCGGACAGGGAGGGAGCTGAAGCTTTCTTT. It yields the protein CASSVADREGAEAFF. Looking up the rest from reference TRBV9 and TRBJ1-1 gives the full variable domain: DSGVTQTPKHLITATGQRVTLRCSPRSGDLSVYWYQQSLDQGLQFLIQYYNGEERAKGNILERFSAQQFPDLHSELNLSSLELGDSALYFCASSVADREGAEAFFGQGTRLTVV.

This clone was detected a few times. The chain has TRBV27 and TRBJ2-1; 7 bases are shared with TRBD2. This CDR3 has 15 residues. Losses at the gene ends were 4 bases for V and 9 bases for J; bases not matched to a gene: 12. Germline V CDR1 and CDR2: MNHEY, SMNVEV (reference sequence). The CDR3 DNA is TGTGCCAGCAGTTGGGGGGTGAGCGGGATCGGTGAGCAGTTCTTC. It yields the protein CASSWGVSGIGEQFF.

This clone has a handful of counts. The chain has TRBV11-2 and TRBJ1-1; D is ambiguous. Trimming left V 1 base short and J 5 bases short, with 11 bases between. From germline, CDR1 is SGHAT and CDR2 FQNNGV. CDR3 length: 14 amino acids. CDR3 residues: CASSLVRENTEAFF. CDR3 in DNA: TGTGCCAGCAGCTTAGTTCGGGAGAATACTGAAGCTTTCTTT.

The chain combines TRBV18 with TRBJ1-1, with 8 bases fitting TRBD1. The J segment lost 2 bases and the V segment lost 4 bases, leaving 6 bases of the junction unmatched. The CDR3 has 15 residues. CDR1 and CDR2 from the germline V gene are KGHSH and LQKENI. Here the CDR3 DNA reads TGTGCCAGCTCACGGAAGGACAGGGACAACACTGAAGCTTTCTTT. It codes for CASSRKDRDNTEAFF.

This chain's CDR3 is CASSPLLAYGTAVYGYTF. As DNA, the CDR3 is TGTGCCAGCAGCCCGCTCCTGGCTTACGGGACTGCCGTCTATGGCTACACCTTC. The V gene is TRBV7-9, the J gene TRBJ1-2; TRBD1 is a possible D gene (5 bases). The germline CDR1 and CDR2 sequences are SEHNR and FQNEAQ (reference sequence). The germline V and J ends were trimmed by 5 bases and 4 bases, with 26 bases remaining between them. This CDR3 spans 18 amino acids. Complete variable domain (other parts from reference TRBV7-9 and TRBJ1-2): DTGVSQNPRHKITKRGQNVTFRCDPISEHNRLYWYRQTLGQGPEFLTYFQNEAQLEKSRLLSDRFSAERPKGSFSTLEIQRTEQGDSAMYLCASSPLLAYGTAVYGYTFGSGTRLTVV.

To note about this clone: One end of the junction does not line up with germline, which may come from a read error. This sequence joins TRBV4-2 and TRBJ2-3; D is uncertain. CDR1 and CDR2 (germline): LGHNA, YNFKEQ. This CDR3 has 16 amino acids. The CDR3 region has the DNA TGTGCCGGCAGCCAAACGGGTGGCGGAGGCACAGATACGCAGTATTTT. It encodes CAGSQTGGGGTDTQYF.

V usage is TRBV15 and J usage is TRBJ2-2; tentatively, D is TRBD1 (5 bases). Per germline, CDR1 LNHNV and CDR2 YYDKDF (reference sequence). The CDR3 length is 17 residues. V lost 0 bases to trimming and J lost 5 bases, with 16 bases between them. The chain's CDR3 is CATSRDLRRVGTGELFF. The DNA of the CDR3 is TGTGCCACCAGCAGAGATTTACGCAGGGTCGGTACCGGGGAGCTGTTTTTT.